A single sample is the source of the 25 T cell receptor beta chains below, sequenced in a study of T cell responses to AZD1222 COVID-19 vaccine. This table comes from immunoSEQ multiplex PCR, and its TCRdb copy is limited to in-frame clones, with some not included. Among about 170,000 clones listed, around 88% were seen once. Sequences were derived from peripheral blood, sampled 28 days after the second AZD1222 dose. Source of these receptors: an adult who received the AZD1222 COVID-19 vaccine.

The chain employs TRBV3-1 (or the pseudogene TRBV3-2) and TRBJ1-1; D not resolved. Per the germline V gene, CDR1 is LGHDT and CDR2 is YNNKEL (reference sequence). V lost 4 bases and J 3 bases, leaving 15 bases between the germline ends. The CDR3 runs 15 residues. CDR3 region: CASSPWEGADTEAFF. CDR3 nucleotide sequence: TGTGCCAGCAGCCCTTGGGAGGGAGCGGACACTGAAGCTTTCTTT.

This chain joins TRBV3-1 (or the pseudogene TRBV3-2) and TRBJ2-4; D is possibly TRBD2 (6 bases). Germline V gene sequence: CDR1 LGHDT, CDR2 YNNKEL (reference sequence). Deletions cut 3 bases from V and 13 bases from J, with 16 bases between. This CDR3 spans 13 amino acids. The CDR3 protein is CASSHNTGTSQYF. CDR3 sequence (DNA): TGTGCCAGCAGCCATAACACCGGGACTTCCCAGTACTTC.

The chain is built from TRBV6-2 or TRBV6-3 and TRBJ2-7; D uncertain. The CDR3 runs 12 residues. CDR1 MNHEY and CDR2 SVGEGT come from the germline V gene. V lost 5 bases, J lost 7 bases, and 12 bases lay in between. CDR3 in amino acids: CASSTLAEEQYF. The CDR3 bases are TGTGCCAGCAGTACGCTGGCGGAGGAGCAGTACTTC.

The chain joins TRBV6-1 to TRBJ1-2, with a possible D match to TRBD1 (5 bases). V was pared by 1 base and J by 4 bases, with 13 bases between. CDR1 is MNHNS and CDR2 is SASEGT in the germline V gene. The CDR3 length is 15 residues. As DNA, the CDR3 is TGTGCCAGCAGTGAAGGCCCGGGGCCGGGCTATGGCTACACCTTC. Amino acids: CASSEGPGPGYGYTF.

CDR3 sequence: CASSPHLTGELFF. The CDR3 DNA is TGTGCCAGCAGCCCCCACCTCACTGGGGAGCTGTTTTTT. The V and J genes are TRBV11-2 and TRBJ2-2; D not resolved. The CDR3 totals 13 residues. Trimming removed 5 bases from V and 8 bases from J, with 12 bases in between. Germline V gene sequence: CDR1 SGHAT, CDR2 FQNNGV.

The chain couples TRBV28 to TRBJ2-5, with 10 bases aligning to TRBD2. Germline values: CDR1 MDHEN, CDR2 SYDVKM. The CDR3 contains 16 residues. With 4 bases clipped from V and 1 base from J, the junction kept 6 bases outside the gene matches. CDR3 amino acids: CASSSLAGGGQETQYF. The CDR3 DNA follows: TGTGCCAGCAGTTCGTTAGCGGGGGGAGGCCAAGAGACCCAGTACTTC.

This clone showed up just once. The rearrangement joins TRBV6-5 to TRBJ1-2; 9 positions agree with TRBD1. CDR1 and CDR2 from the germline V gene are MNHEY and SVGAGI. There are 15 residues in the CDR3. The junction had 8 bases not matched to a gene; V was cut back by 5 bases and J by 4 bases. The CDR3 loop reads CASSTIGTGSYGYTF. The CDR3 DNA reads TGTGCCAGCAGTACAATCGGGACAGGGTCCTATGGCTACACCTTC.

J is TRBJ2-7 and V is TRBV10-3; 10 positions agree with TRBD2. The germline V gene encodes CDR1 ENHRY and CDR2 SYGVKD. This CDR3 is built from 17 residues. After removal of 3 bases from V and 0 bases from J, the junction contained 8 bases not matched to a gene. The CDR3 DNA follows: TGTGCCATCAGTGATACCACTAGCGGGGTCCTCTCCTACGAGCAGTACTTC. It codes for CAISDTTSGVLSYEQYF.

The chain recombines TRBV7-8 with TRBJ1-5; TRBD1 matches 10 bases. J lost 7 bases, V lost 5 bases, and 8 bases had no gene match. The CDR3 runs 15 residues. Germline V gene lookup returns CDR1 SGHVS and CDR2 FQNEAQ. The chain's CDR3 is CASSPLRDRGQPQHF. The CDR3 DNA reads as TGTGCCAGCAGCCCTCTCCGGGACAGGGGCCAGCCCCAGCATTTT.

The V gene is TRBV4-2, the J gene TRBJ2-7, with 12 nucleotides matching TRBD2. This CDR3 region has 17 residues. Germline V gives CDR1 LGHNA, CDR2 YNFKEQ. After removal of 4 bases from V and 3 bases from J, the junction contained 10 bases not matched to a gene. CDR3 sequence: CASSRSALAGGSYEQYF. DNA of the CDR3: TGTGCCAGCAGCCGCTCCGCTCTAGCGGGGGGGAGCTACGAGCAGTACTTC.

V usage is TRBV19 and J usage is TRBJ1-2, with no clear D. V lost 5 bases and J lost 6, with 13 bases in between. Germline assignment: CDR1 LNHDA and CDR2 SQIVND (reference sequence). The CDR3 is 13 amino acids. The CDR3 is CASSSRGTNGYTF. CDR3 sequence (DNA): TGTGCCAGTAGTTCGCGGGGTACCAATGGCTACACCTTC.

The rearrangement uses TRBV5-1 and TRBJ1-3; D might be TRBD1 (6 bases). Trimming removed 4 bases at V and 3 bases at J, with 11 bases between. This CDR3 has 14 residues. Germline CDR1 is SGHRS and CDR2 is YFSETQ. CDR3 loop: CASSPHRDGNTIYF. Here the CDR3 DNA reads TGCGCCAGCAGCCCCCACAGGGATGGAAACACCATATATTTT.

The chain carries TRBV10-3 and TRBJ2-3; the match to TRBD2 covers 13 bases. This CDR3 has 16 residues. The V gene's germline CDR1 is ENHRY and CDR2 SYGVKD. The junction had 5 bases not matched to a gene; V was cut back by 6 bases and J by 2 bases. DNA for the CDR3: TGTGCCATCAGGGGGACTAGCGGGGTGACCACAGATACGCAGTATTTT. The encoded protein is CAIRGTSGVTTDTQYF.

The chain carries TRBV5-1 and TRBJ1-1, with D perhaps TRBD1 (5 bases). CDR3 size: 14 residues. Trimming removed 4 bases at V and 5 bases at J, with 15 bases between. Per germline, CDR1 SGHRS and CDR2 YFSETQ. CDR3 DNA sequence: TGCGCCAGCAGCATCAGGGTTGGTGGGACTGAAGCTTTCTTT. It translates to CASSIRVGGTEAFF.

The V call is TRBV7-8, the J call TRBJ1-2; TRBD1 aligns across 7 bases. This CDR3 is 17 amino acids long. The V segment lost 5 bases and the J segment 4 bases; nucleotides outside the gene matches: 16. Germline CDR1 and CDR2: SGHVS and FQNEAQ. The CDR3 is CASSQRRLQGLLYGYTF. In nucleotides, the CDR3 is TGTGCCAGCAGCCAAAGGAGGTTACAGGGGCTTCTCTATGGCTACACCTTC.

This clone was seen only once. The chain uses TRBV18 and TRBJ2-7; D may be TRBD1 (5 bases). Germline CDR1 reads KGHSH; CDR2 reads LQKENI. This CDR3 comprises 14 residues. The ends were cut back, 4 bases at V and 1 base at J, with 11 bases in the middle. The CDR3 is CASSLDRTSYEQYF. Here the CDR3 DNA reads TGTGCCAGCTCACTCGACAGAACTTCCTACGAGCAGTACTTC.

As DNA, the CDR3 is TGTGCCAGCAGCCAGGGTGGGCTGCTGAGGACCACTGAAGCTTTCTTT. Its protein product is CASSQGGLLRTTEAFF. The V and J genes are TRBV9 and TRBJ1-1; TRBD1 might be the D (5 bases). V was trimmed by 4 bases and J by 4 bases, leaving 20 bases between them. This CDR3 contains 16 residues. Germline V gene lookup returns CDR1 SGDLS and CDR2 YYNGEE. Using reference TRBV9 and TRBJ1-1 for the parts outside the CDR3, the full variable domain is DSGVTQTPKHLITATGQRVTLRCSPRSGDLSVYWYQQSLDQGLQFLIQYYNGEERAKGNILERFSAQQFPDLHSELNLSSLELGDSALYFCASSQGGLLRTTEAFFGQGTRLTVV.

V and J are TRBV29-1 and TRBJ2-5; a possible D gene is TRBD2 (6 bases). Germline CDR1 reads SQVTM; CDR2 reads ANQGSEA. The CDR3 has 15 amino acids. V was shortened by 4 bases and J by 1 base, with 16 bases between the two germline ends. This chain's CDR3 is CSVVWRGKGQETQYF. CDR3 bases: TGCAGCGTTGTCTGGAGGGGTAAGGGCCAAGAGACCCAGTACTTC. The full variable domain, completed using reference TRBV29-1 and TRBJ2-5, is SAVISQKPSRDICQRGTSLTIQCQVDSQVTMMFWYRQQPGQSLTLIATANQGSEATYESGFVIDKFPISRPNLTFSTLTVSNMSPEDSSIYLCSVVWRGKGQETQYFGPGTRLLVL.

This clone has a single count. V is TRBV12-5 and J is TRBJ1-5, with D possibly being TRBD1 (5 bases). V lost 7 bases and J 4 bases, leaving 17 bases between the germline ends. Germline CDR1 LGHNT, CDR2 FRNRAP. This CDR3 is 15 amino acids long. CDR3 nucleotides: TGTGCTAGTGCCCTGAATAGGGGTCGTAATCAGCCCCAGCATTTT. Its translation: CASALNRGRNQPQHF.

J is TRBJ2-2 and V is TRBV5-1, with 7 positions matching TRBD1. V lost 1 base to trimming and J lost 3 bases; unmatched junction nucleotides: 3. CDR1 and CDR2 (germline): SGHRS, YFSETQ. The CDR3 extends over 15 amino acids. DNA for the CDR3: TGCGCCAGCAGCTTGCAGGGGGTCGACACCGGGGAGCTGTTTTTT. Its protein is CASSLQGVDTGELFF.

The chain joins TRBV6-1 to TRBJ1-2, with a weak D call TRBD1 (5 bases). The V gene's germline CDR1 is MNHNS and CDR2 SASEGT. The CDR3 length is 15 residues. Trimming removed 6 bases at V and 4 bases at J, with 18 bases between. The CDR3 DNA reads as TGTGCCAGCAGCTCCACTACCCAGGGCGTCTATGGCTACACCTTC. Translated: CASSSTTQGVYGYTF.

The V and J genes are TRBV5-4 and TRBJ1-1; no clear D gene. The germline CDR1 and CDR2 sequences are SGHNT and YYREEE (reference sequence). The V and J ends lost 2 bases and 1 base respectively, with 9 bases between them. CDR3 length equals 14 residues. The CDR3 DNA is TGTGCCAGCAGCTTTTCGGACTCGAACACTGAAGCTTTCTTT. The encoded protein is CASSFSDSNTEAFF.

The V call is TRBV18, the J call TRBJ1-3; D perhaps matches TRBD1 (6 bases). The CDR3 is 16 residues long. V shed 6 bases and J shed 0 bases, with 15 bases lying between them. CDR1 KGHSH and CDR2 LQKENI come from the germline V gene. As DNA, the CDR3 is TGTGCCAGCTCGGCCAGACAGGAGGGCTCTGGAAACACCATATATTTT. It is translated as CASSARQEGSGNTIYF.

The chain links TRBV4-2 to TRBJ2-3; possibly TRBD2 for D (7 bases). Per the germline V gene, CDR1 is LGHNA and CDR2 is YNFKEQ. The CDR3 consists of 14 residues. V gave up 3 bases and J gave up 2 bases, with 9 bases separating them. The CDR3 sequence is CASSHGGLTDTQYF. DNA of the CDR3: TGTGCCAGCAGCCACGGGGGGCTCACAGATACGCAGTATTTT.

The chain carries TRBV27 and TRBJ2-5; 7 bases map to TRBD2. The trim removed 4 bases at V and 7 bases at J, leaving 3 bases unmatched. This CDR3 is built from 12 residues. The germline gives CDR1 MNHEY, CDR2 SMNVEV (reference sequence). The CDR3 loop reads CASSSSSGTQYF. The CDR3 DNA reads TGTGCCAGCAGTTCCTCTAGCGGGACCCAGTACTTC.